Listed here are 20 T cell receptor beta chains from one sample, sequenced in a study of neoadjuvant anti-PD-1 for oral cavity cancer. Indicated time point: after neoadjuvant nivolumab, at surgical resection. Here immunoSEQ multiplex PCR was the method, and the copy in TCRdb shows in-frame clones only, minus some. This sample carries 13,000 to 15,000 clones, 74% of them seen once, and the ten largest clones take 2.5% to 3.5%. Sequencing used PBMCs, obtained after nivolumab (anti-PD-1) treatment. The receptor set was obtained from a person between 40 and 85 years old with oral cavity squamous cell carcinoma.

The chain uses TRBV29-1 and TRBJ1-2; D uncertain. The germline V gene encodes CDR1 SQVTM and CDR2 ANQGSEA. This CDR3 has 14 amino acids. V was cut by 5 bases and J by 2 bases, with 15 bases left in between. As DNA, the CDR3 is TGCAGCGTTCCTACACGGGAATTAAACTATGGCTACACCTTC. Its translation is CSVPTRELNYGYTF. The whole variable domain, filled in from reference TRBV29-1 and TRBJ1-2, reads SAVISQKPSRDICQRGTSLTIQCQVDSQVTMMFWYRQQPGQSLTLIATANQGSEATYESGFVIDKFPISRPNLTFSTLTVSNMSPEDSSIYLCSVPTRELNYGYTFGSGTRLTVV.

The rearrangement joins TRBV6-1 to TRBJ2-3, with TRBD2 as a possible D gene (6 bases). V was cut by 3 bases and J by 0 bases, with 16 bases left in between. The length of the CDR3 is 17 residues. The germline CDR1 and CDR2 sequences are MNHNS and SASEGT. Written as DNA, the CDR3 is TGTGCCAGCAGTGAGGAGGGGTATACCTTAAGCACAGATACGCAGTATTTT. Translated, it gives CASSEEGYTLSTDTQYF.

Of note for this clone: One end of the junction varies from germline; a read error may be responsible. The chain uses TRBV7-7 and TRBJ2-3, with 8 bases aligning to TRBD1. CDR3 length equals 14 residues. The germline CDR1 and CDR2 sequences are SSHAT and FNYEAQ (reference sequence). The CDR3 spells CASSLARGQGTQYF. The CDR3 region has the DNA TGTGCTAGCAGCTTAGCGCGCGGACAGGGCACGCAGTATTTT. Full variable domain (remainder filled in from reference TRBV7-7 and TRBJ2-3): GAGVSQSPRYKVTKRGQDVTLRCDPISSHATLYWYQQALGQGPEFLTYFNYEAQPDKSGLPSDRFSAERPEGSISTLTIQRTEQRDSAMYRCASSLARGQGTQYFGPGTRLTVL.

This clone came up a few times. The V and J genes are TRBV7-3 and TRBJ2-3; D is unclear. The CDR3 has 13 residues. V lost 1 base, J lost 5 bases, and 7 bases lay in between. The V gene's germline CDR1 is SGHTA and CDR2 FQGTGA. CDR3 sequence: CASSLMWLDTQYF. CDR3 coding DNA: TGTGCCAGCAGCTTAATGTGGCTAGATACGCAGTATTTT.

This clone was seen a single time. This chain links TRBV6-1 with TRBJ1-1, with 7 bases that match TRBD1. The CDR3 totals 12 residues. After removal of 8 bases from V and 6 bases from J, the junction contained 6 bases not matched to a gene. Germline CDR1 is MNHNS and CDR2 is SASEGT. CDR3 loop: CASQGDGAEAFF. The CDR3 DNA reads as TGTGCCAGCCAGGGGGACGGCGCTGAAGCTTTCTTT.

The CDR3 here is CASRAGQVSYEQYF. In nucleotides, the CDR3 is TGCGCCAGCAGGGCGGGACAGGTCTCCTACGAGCAGTACTTC. V is TRBV5-1 and J is TRBJ2-7; 8 bases are a match to TRBD1. Per the germline V gene, CDR1 is SGHRS and CDR2 is YFSETQ. CDR3 size: 14 residues. V shed 5 bases, J shed 0 bases, and the junction held 4 bases outside the gene matches.

The chain links TRBV18 to TRBJ2-7, with 14 bases lining up with TRBD2. The CDR3 length is 17 residues. Germline CDR1 reads KGHSH; CDR2 reads LQKENI. V was clipped by 2 bases and J by 7 bases; unmatched bases: 10. CDR3: CASSPTPGLAGVKEQYF. Here the CDR3 DNA reads TGTGCCAGCTCACCAACTCCGGGACTAGCGGGAGTCAAAGAGCAGTACTTC. Looking up the rest from reference TRBV18 and TRBJ2-7 gives the full variable domain: NAGVMQNPRHLVRRRGQEARLRCSPMKGHSHVYWYRQLPEEGLKFMVYLQKENIIDESGMPKERFSAEFPKEGPSILRIQQVVRGDSAAYFCASSPTPGLAGVKEQYFGPGTRLTVT.

This clone has just one count. This rearrangement joins TRBV5-1 to TRBJ1-1, with D tentatively TRBD1 (6 bases). There are 15 residues in the CDR3. Looked up from germline, CDR1 is SGHRS and CDR2 is YFSETQ. The V end was cut by 1 base, the J end by 0 bases, with 10 bases between. The CDR3 nucleotides read TGCGCCAGCAGCTTGCGGGACATCGTGAACACTGAAGCTTTCTTT. As protein: CASSLRDIVNTEAFF.

The gene calls are TRBV10-2 and TRBJ2-5; 7 positions match TRBD2. Near its end, the DNA agrees better with TRBJ2-7, so the J call may be wrong. The V gene's germline CDR1 is WSHSY and CDR2 SAAADI. The CDR3 is 14 residues long. This CDR3 reads CASSDRGGNYEQYF. DNA for the CDR3: TGCGCCAGCAGTGATCGGGGAGGGAACTACGAGCAGTACTTC.

This clone has a handful of counts. This rearrangement joins TRBV14 to TRBJ1-3, with D perhaps TRBD1 (5 bases). Germline lookup yields CDR1 SGHDN and CDR2 FVKESK. The CDR3 spans 17 residues. Trimming left V 4 bases short and J 4 bases short, with 20 bases between. The CDR3 DNA sequence: TGTGCCAGCAGCCTAAGCGGGGGTCTCGGCGCGGGAAACACCATATATTTT. It specifies CASSLSGGLGAGNTIYF. The full variable domain, in which reference TRBV14 and TRBJ1-3 provide the parts outside the CDR3, is EAGVTQFPSHSVIEKGQTVTLRCDPISGHDNLYWYRRVMGKEIKFLLHFVKESKQDESGMPNNRFLAERTGGTYSTLKVQPAELEDSGVYFCASSLSGGLGAGNTIYFGEGSWLTVV.

V usage is TRBV5-1 and J usage is TRBJ2-2, with 16 bases aligning to TRBD2. J gave up 1 base and V 3 bases, and 3 bases lay outside the gene matches. The CDR3 contains 18 residues. CDR1 is SGHRS and CDR2 is YFSETQ in the germline V gene. CDR3 sequence (DNA): TGCGCCAGCAGCTCGGGACTAGCGGGAGGGCTGAACACCGGGGAGCTGTTTTTT. This sequence encodes CASSSGLAGGLNTGELFF.

This clone was seen a single time. The gene calls are TRBV19 and TRBJ1-5; 8 nucleotides agree with TRBD1. This CDR3 comprises 15 residues. Germline V gene data show CDR1 as LNHDA and CDR2 as SQIVND (reference sequence). Germline trimming cut 8 bases from V and 1 base from J; bases unmatched to any gene: 7. The CDR3 DNA reads as TGTGCCAGTCGCCAAACAGGGGGAAGCAATCAGCCCCAGCATTTT. Translated, it gives CASRQTGGSNQPQHF.

V usage is TRBV10-3 and J usage is TRBJ2-5; D is unclear. The CDR3 extends over 12 amino acids. The germline V gene has CDR1 ENHRY and CDR2 SYGVKD. The V end was cut by 0 bases, the J end by 6 bases, with 5 bases between. The CDR3 spells CAISESDQTQYF. The CDR3 DNA reads TGTGCCATCAGTGAGTCGGACCAGACCCAGTACTTC.

CDR3 loop: CAISESPLESGYEQYF. The CDR3 DNA reads TGTGCCATCAGTGAGTCTCCTCTAGAGTCGGGGTACGAGCAGTACTTC. The gene calls are TRBV10-3 and TRBJ2-7; tentatively, D is TRBD2 (5 bases). This CDR3 contains 16 residues. With 0 bases removed from V and 4 bases from J, the gap between germline ends came to 16 bases. The germline CDR1 and CDR2 sequences are ENHRY and SYGVKD.

The chain has TRBV5-8 and TRBJ2-5; tentatively, D is TRBD1 or TRBD2 (6 bases each). Germline loops: CDR1 SGHTS, CDR2 YDEGEE. The V and J ends lost 3 bases and 6 bases respectively, with 21 bases between them. The CDR3 covers 16 residues. CDR3 DNA sequence: TGTGCCAGCAGCTCTCCATGGAGGGGGTCGGTCCAGACCCAGTACTTC. Its translation: CASSSPWRGSVQTQYF.

The rearrangement joins TRBV29-1 to TRBJ2-3; D is uncertain. CDR3 length equals 14 residues. The V gene's germline CDR1 is SQVTM and CDR2 ANQGSEA. Between the trimmed V and J ends, which lost 6 bases and 3 bases, there was a span of 16 bases. In DNA, the CDR3 is TGCAGCGTGACCGGGCCAGTGGGAACAGATACGCAGTATTTT. Its translation is CSVTGPVGTDTQYF.

The J gene is TRBJ2-7, the V gene TRBV5-1, with D possibly matching TRBD2 (5 bases). Germline CDR1 and CDR2: SGHRS and YFSETQ. The length of the CDR3 is 13 residues. Trimming stripped 4 bases from V and 7 bases from J, with 15 bases between. This CDR3 reads CASSNPSREEQYF. The CDR3 bases are TGCGCCAGCAGCAACCCCTCGAGGGAGGAGCAGTACTTC.

This clone has only a few counts. The rearrangement links TRBV29-1 to TRBJ1-4; 8 positions agree with TRBD1. Germline CDR1 and CDR2: SQVTM and ANQGSEA. This CDR3 region has 12 residues. J was trimmed by 8 bases and V by 6 bases; bases with no gene match: 5. CDR3 sequence (DNA): TGCAGCGTCGGACAGGGAATGGAAAAACTGTTTTTT. It encodes CSVGQGMEKLFF.

The rearrangement joins TRBV19 to TRBJ1-1, with D perhaps matching TRBD1 (5 bases). Germline loops: CDR1 LNHDA, CDR2 SQIVND (reference sequence). The CDR3 consists of 13 residues. The germline V and J ends were trimmed by 7 bases and 4 bases, with 13 bases remaining between them. CDR3 nucleotides: TGTGCCAGTAACGAATTTGGGGGCACTGAAGCTTTCTTT. This translates into CASNEFGGTEAFF.

The CDR3 DNA follows: TGTGCCAGCAGTGAATCAGTCCTCTCTGGAAACACCATATATTTT. This codes for CASSESVLSGNTIYF. V usage is TRBV25-1 and J usage is TRBJ1-3; no clear D gene. Germline V gene data show CDR1 as MGHDK and CDR2 as SYGVNS. This CDR3 is built from 15 residues. V dropped 1 base and J dropped 0 bases, with 7 bases sitting between them.